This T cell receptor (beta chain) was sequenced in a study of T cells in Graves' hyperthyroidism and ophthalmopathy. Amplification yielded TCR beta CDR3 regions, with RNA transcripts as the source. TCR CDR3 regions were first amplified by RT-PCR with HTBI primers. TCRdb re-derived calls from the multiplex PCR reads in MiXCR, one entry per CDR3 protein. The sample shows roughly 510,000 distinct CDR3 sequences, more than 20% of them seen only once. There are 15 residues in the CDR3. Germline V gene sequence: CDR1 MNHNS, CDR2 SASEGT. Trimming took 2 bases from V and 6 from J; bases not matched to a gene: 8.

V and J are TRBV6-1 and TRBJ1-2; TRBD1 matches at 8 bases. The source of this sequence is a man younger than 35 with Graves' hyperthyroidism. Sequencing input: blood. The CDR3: CASSEKIGQGDGYTF. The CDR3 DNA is TGTGCCAGCAGTGAAAAAATTGGACAGGGTGATGGCTACACCTTC.